The clone carrying this T cell receptor beta chain was picked up one time. The table came from immunoSEQ multiplex PCR; TCRdb's copy has only in-frame clones and leaves some out. The table includes more than 85,000 clones, nearly 90% detected once. The sample originates from a study of blood T cell repertoires in COVID-19. In the study overall: T cells, B-cell-depleted T cells, or PBMCs supplied cDNA or gDNA.

The CDR3 is 11 residues long. V was pared by 5 bases and J by 11 bases, with 11 bases between. The clonotype was recovered from a man aged 50-59 years with active COVID-19. The chain is built from TRBV12-3 or TRBV12-4 and TRBJ2-3; TRBD1 is a possible D gene (6 bases). The sequenced sample consisted of peripheral blood. The CDR3 spells CASSQGGLQYF. CDR3 sequence (DNA): TGTGCCAGCAGTCAAGGGGGTCTGCAGTATTTT.